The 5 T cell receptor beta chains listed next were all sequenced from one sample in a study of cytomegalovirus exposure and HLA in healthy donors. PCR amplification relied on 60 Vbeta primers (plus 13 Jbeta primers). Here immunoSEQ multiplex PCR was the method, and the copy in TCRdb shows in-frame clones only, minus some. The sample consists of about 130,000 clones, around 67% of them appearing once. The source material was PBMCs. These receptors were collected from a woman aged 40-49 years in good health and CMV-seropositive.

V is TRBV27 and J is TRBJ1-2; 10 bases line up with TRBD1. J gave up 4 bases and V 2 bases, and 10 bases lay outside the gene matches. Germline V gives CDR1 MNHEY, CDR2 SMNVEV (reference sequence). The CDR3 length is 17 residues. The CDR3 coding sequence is TGTGCCAGCAGTTTAAGGGCGAGACAGGGGGCGGGCTATGGCTACACCTTC. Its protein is CASSLRARQGAGYGYTF.

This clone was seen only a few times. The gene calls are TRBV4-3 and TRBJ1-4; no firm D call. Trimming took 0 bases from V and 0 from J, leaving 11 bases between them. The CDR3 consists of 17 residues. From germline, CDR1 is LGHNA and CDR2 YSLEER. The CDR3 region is CASSQDHRSATNEKLFF. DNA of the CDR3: TGCGCCAGCAGCCAAGATCATAGGAGTGCAACTAATGAAAAACTGTTTTTT.

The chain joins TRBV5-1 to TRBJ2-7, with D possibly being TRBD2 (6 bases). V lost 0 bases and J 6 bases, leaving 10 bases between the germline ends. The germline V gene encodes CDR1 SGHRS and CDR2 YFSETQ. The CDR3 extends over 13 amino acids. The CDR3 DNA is TGCGCCAGCAGCTTGGCGACTAGTATCGAGCAGTACTTC. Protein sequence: CASSLATSIEQYF.

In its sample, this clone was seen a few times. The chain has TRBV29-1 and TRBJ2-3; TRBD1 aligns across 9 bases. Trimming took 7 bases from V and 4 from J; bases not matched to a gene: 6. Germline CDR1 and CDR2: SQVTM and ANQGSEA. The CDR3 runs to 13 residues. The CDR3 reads CSGHRGQADTQYF. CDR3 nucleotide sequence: TGCAGCGGGCACAGGGGGCAGGCAGATACGCAGTATTTT.

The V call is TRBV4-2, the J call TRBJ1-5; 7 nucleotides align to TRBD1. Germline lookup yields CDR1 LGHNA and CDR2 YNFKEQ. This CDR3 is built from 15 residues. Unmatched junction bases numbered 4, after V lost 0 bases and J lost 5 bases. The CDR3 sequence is CASSQDDRDDQPQHF. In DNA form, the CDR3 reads TGTGCCAGCAGCCAAGATGACAGGGACGATCAGCCCCAGCATTTT.